Listed below are T cell receptor beta chains from one sample, sequenced in a study of blood T cell repertoires in COVID-19. Sequencing was performed with immunoSEQ multiplex PCR; in TCRdb, only in-frame clones are kept and a portion is missing. Of 250,000 or so clones listed, approximately 86% are singletons. Sequenced: PBMCs or T cells enriched from blood (not recorded which). The receptor source for this set is a woman aged 50 to 65 who had recovered from COVID-19. CDR3s include the opening cysteine and the closing phenylalanine or tryptophan. Fields, in order: V gene, D gene, J gene, clone size, CDR3 DNA, CDR3 protein. The D gene is left open where the match is weak. Size values are once, few and many counts, or a class for expanded clones, and some rows have none.

V gene: TRBV7-2; D gene: -; J gene: TRBJ1-1; clone size: -; CDR3 DNA: TGTGCCAGCAGCTTCAGTTTAGGGGTAAACACTGAAGCTTTCTTT; CDR3 protein: CASSFSLGVNTEAFF
V gene: TRBV6-5; D gene: -; J gene: TRBJ1-5; clone size: -; CDR3 DNA: TGTGCCAGCAGAGGGGATAGCAATCAGCCCCAGCATTTT; CDR3 protein: CASRGDSNQPQHF
V gene: TRBV6-5; D gene: -; J gene: TRBJ1-2; clone size: -; CDR3 DNA: TGTGCCAGCAGTTACCGACAGGTTCCTAACTATGGCTACACCTTC; CDR3 protein: CASSYRQVPNYGYTF
V gene: TRBV3-1/TRBV3-2; D gene: -; J gene: TRBJ2-1; clone size: -; CDR3 DNA: TGTGCCAGCCGGTCTAGCAATATTTTAGGGTACAATGAGCAGTTCTTC; CDR3 protein: CASRSSNILGYNEQFF
V gene: TRBV4-3; D gene: -; J gene: TRBJ1-5; clone size: -; CDR3 DNA: TGCGCCAGCAGCCAACGGGAGGGCCAGCCCCAGCATTTT; CDR3 protein: CASSQREGQPQHF
V gene: TRBV12-3/TRBV12-4; D gene: -; J gene: TRBJ1-1; clone size: -; CDR3 DNA: TGTGCCAGCAGAGACACATGGAACACTGAAGCTTTCTTT; CDR3 protein: CASRDTWNTEAFF
V gene: TRBV10-2; D gene: -; J gene: TRBJ1-1; clone size: -; CDR3 DNA: TGCGCCAGCAGTGACCAATACAGGGTGCCTGAAGCTTTCTTT; CDR3 protein: CASSDQYRVPEAFF
V gene: TRBV6-6; D gene: TRBD2; J gene: TRBJ2-1; clone size: -; CDR3 DNA: TGTGCCAGCAGTCGCGGACTAGTCGGGGGACTTTACAATGAGCAGTTCTTC; CDR3 protein: CASSRGLVGGLYNEQFF
V gene: TRBV3-1/TRBV3-2; D gene: -; J gene: TRBJ1-3; clone size: -; CDR3 DNA: TGTGCCAGCAGCCCAAGACTGCCCAACTCTGGAAACACCATATATTTT; CDR3 protein: CASSPRLPNSGNTIYF
V gene: TRBV5-1; D gene: TRBD2; J gene: TRBJ2-2; clone size: -; CDR3 DNA: TGCGCCAGCAGCATGGGGACTAGCGTAGTCGGGGAGCTGTTTTTT; CDR3 protein: CASSMGTSVVGELFF
V gene: TRBV13; D gene: -; J gene: TRBJ2-7; clone size: -; CDR3 DNA: TGTGCCAGCAGCTTAGGGACAGGTCTACCCTACGAGCAGTACTTC; CDR3 protein: CASSLGTGLPYEQYF
V gene: TRBV25-1; D gene: -; J gene: TRBJ2-1; clone size: -; CDR3 DNA: TGTGCCAGCAGTCTAAGGGGCCTCTACAACAATGAGCAGTTCTTC; CDR3 protein: CASSLRGLYNNEQFF
V gene: TRBV18; D gene: -; J gene: TRBJ2-7; clone size: -; CDR3 DNA: TGTGCCAGCTCACCACCTCGAAGGGGGATAACTTACGAGCAGTACTTC; CDR3 protein: CASSPPRRGITYEQYF
V gene: TRBV3-1/TRBV3-2; D gene: TRBD1; J gene: TRBJ1-2; clone size: -; CDR3 DNA: TGTGCCAGCAGCCAAGGCAGGGGGCTCAACTATGGCTACACCTTC; CDR3 protein: CASSQGRGLNYGYTF
V gene: TRBV11-2; D gene: TRBD2; J gene: TRBJ2-1; clone size: -; CDR3 DNA: TGTGCCAGCAGCTGGGCGGGAGCTTTTAATGAGCAGTTCTTC; CDR3 protein: CASSWAGAFNEQFF
V gene: TRBV28; D gene: TRBD1; J gene: TRBJ2-3; clone size: -; CDR3 DNA: TGTGCCAGCACCCAGTCGGGACAGGAGGTAGATACGCAGTATTTT; CDR3 protein: CASTQSGQEVDTQYF
V gene: TRBV7-9; D gene: TRBD1; J gene: TRBJ1-2; clone size: -; CDR3 DNA: TGTGCCAGCAGCCGAACCGGGACAGTTAACTATGGCTACACCTTC; CDR3 protein: CASSRTGTVNYGYTF
V gene: TRBV5-1; D gene: TRBD2; J gene: TRBJ2-5; clone size: -; CDR3 DNA: TGCGCCAGCAGCGAGGGACTAGCGGGAGGTTTGAGGGAGACCCAGTACTTC; CDR3 protein: CASSEGLAGGLRETQYF
V gene: TRBV28; D gene: -; J gene: TRBJ1-5; clone size: few; CDR3 DNA: TGTGCCAGCAGTTTGAAGGGGTTTAGCAATCAGCCCCAGCATTTT; CDR3 protein: CASSLKGFSNQPQHF
V gene: TRBV13; D gene: TRBD1; J gene: TRBJ2-7; clone size: -; CDR3 DNA: TGTGCCAGCAGCCTGACGGGACAGGGCTCCTACGAGCAGTACTTC; CDR3 protein: CASSLTGQGSYEQYF
V gene: TRBV7-9; D gene: TRBD2; J gene: TRBJ2-3; clone size: -; CDR3 DNA: TGTGCCAGCAGCTCGCATCGGACTAGCGGGGGCACAGATACGCAGTATTTT; CDR3 protein: CASSSHRTSGGTDTQYF
V gene: TRBV5-8; D gene: TRBD1; J gene: TRBJ1-2; clone size: once; CDR3 DNA: TGTGCCAGCAGCTTGGAGGACAGGCCATATGGCTACACCTTC; CDR3 protein: CASSLEDRPYGYTF
V gene: TRBV28; D gene: TRBD2; J gene: TRBJ2-7; clone size: -; CDR3 DNA: TGTGCCAGCAGTTTAGGGGGGGGAAGAGCCTACGAGCAGTACTTC; CDR3 protein: CASSLGGGRAYEQYF
V gene: TRBV7-9; D gene: TRBD1; J gene: TRBJ1-4; clone size: -; CDR3 DNA: TGTGCCAGCCAAGGGGGCCGTAATGAAAAACTGTTTTTT; CDR3 protein: CASQGGRNEKLFF
V gene: TRBV28; D gene: TRBD2; J gene: TRBJ2-7; clone size: -; CDR3 DNA: TGTGCCAGCAGTTTATTAGCGGGAGACGAGCAGTACTTC; CDR3 protein: CASSLLAGDEQYF
V gene: TRBV7-5; D gene: -; J gene: TRBJ2-1; clone size: -; CDR3 DNA: TGTGCCAGAAGCTTAGTACAGGCTAGCGGGGGAGTCCACAATGAGCAGTTCTTC; CDR3 protein: CARSLVQASGGVHNEQFF
V gene: TRBV30; D gene: -; J gene: TRBJ1-1; clone size: -; CDR3 DNA: TGTGCCTGGAGAACTGAGAACACTGAAGCTTTCTTT; CDR3 protein: CAWRTENTEAFF
V gene: TRBV27; D gene: -; J gene: TRBJ2-1; clone size: -; CDR3 DNA: TGTGCCAGCAGGGGAGTCGGCAGTTACAATGAGCAGTTCTTC; CDR3 protein: CASRGVGSYNEQFF
V gene: TRBV7-8; D gene: TRBD1; J gene: TRBJ2-5; clone size: -; CDR3 DNA: TGTGCCAGCAGCTCCGGACAGGGACGGGAGACCCAGTACTTC; CDR3 protein: CASSSGQGRETQYF
V gene: TRBV4-1; D gene: TRBD1; J gene: TRBJ1-1; clone size: -; CDR3 DNA: TGCGCCAGCAGCCAAGTCGGACAGGGGACCACTGAAGCTTTCTTT; CDR3 protein: CASSQVGQGTTEAFF
V gene: TRBV7-8; D gene: -; J gene: TRBJ1-2; clone size: -; CDR3 DNA: TGTGCCAGCACCAGGACGGCGGGGGGTAACTATGGCTACACCTTC; CDR3 protein: CASTRTAGGNYGYTF
V gene: TRBV27; D gene: TRBD1; J gene: TRBJ1-2; clone size: -; CDR3 DNA: TGTGCCAGCGCAAAAAGGGGACAGGCCAACTATGGCTACACCTTC; CDR3 protein: CASAKRGQANYGYTF
V gene: TRBV19; D gene: -; J gene: TRBJ2-2; clone size: -; CDR3 DNA: TGTGCCAGTAGTCGGGGGACCGGGGAGCTGTTTTTT; CDR3 protein: CASSRGTGELFF
V gene: TRBV7-6; D gene: -; J gene: TRBJ1-1; clone size: -; CDR3 DNA: TGTGCCAGCAGCTTAGGACAGATGATGAACACTGAAGCTTTCTTT; CDR3 protein: CASSLGQMMNTEAFF